This note documents a single TCR beta chain sequence. The antigen remains undetermined. These data belong to a study of blood T cells in healthy people across ages. Study-wide results and limits: Percentage of naive T cells showed a strong correlation with TCR beta diversity. Across the age range, TCR beta diversity per million T cells fell in a roughly linear way.

Germline V CDR1 and CDR2: DFQATT, SNEGSKA (reference sequence). The length of the CDR3 is 14 residues. V lost 7 bases and J lost 9; bases outside the gene matches: 15. Sample-barcoded 5' priming and a J-beta primer mix drove a second PCR of about 6 to 12 cycles. Each cDNA molecule received a tag from a template-switch adaptor that had 12 random nucleotides. TCRdb re-derived calls from the 5' RACE reads in MiXCR, one entry per CDR3 protein. The sample lists 850,000 to 1,300,000 distinct CDR3 sequences, over 35% occurring once. Each donor had around 9.8 milliliters of peripheral blood drawn. The sequencing input was blood. The TCR was taken from a woman aged 60-70 years in good health. The rearrangement joins TRBV20-1 to TRBJ2-1, with 7 nucleotides matching TRBD2. CDR3 sequence reads: CSVGGRARLFEQFF. The CDR3 DNA reads as TGCAGTGTCGGGGGGAGGGCCAGACTTTTTGAGCAGTTCTTC.